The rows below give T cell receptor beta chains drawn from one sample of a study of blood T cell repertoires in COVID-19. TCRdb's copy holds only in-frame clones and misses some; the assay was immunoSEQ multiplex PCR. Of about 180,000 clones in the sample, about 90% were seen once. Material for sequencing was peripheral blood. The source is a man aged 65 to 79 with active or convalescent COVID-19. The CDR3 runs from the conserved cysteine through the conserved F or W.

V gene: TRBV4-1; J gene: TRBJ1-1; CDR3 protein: CASSQVVLRDGNTEAFF
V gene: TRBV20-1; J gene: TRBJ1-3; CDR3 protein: CSATQGNTIYF
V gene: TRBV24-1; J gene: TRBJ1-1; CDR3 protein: CATRQGNTEAFF
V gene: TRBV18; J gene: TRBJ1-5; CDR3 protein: CASSPSRAGNNQPQHF
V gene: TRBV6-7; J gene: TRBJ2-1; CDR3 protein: CASSYETLAGGPQYNEQFF
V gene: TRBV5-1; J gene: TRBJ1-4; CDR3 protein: CASSMAYTGGSEKLFF
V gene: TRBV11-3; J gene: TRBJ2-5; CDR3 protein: CASSSPTSGRGRGTQYF
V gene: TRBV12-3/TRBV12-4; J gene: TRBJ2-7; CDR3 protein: CASSPFGLFEQYF
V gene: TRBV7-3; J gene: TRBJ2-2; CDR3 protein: CASSSLRGTGELFF
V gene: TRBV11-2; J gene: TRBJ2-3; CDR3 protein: CASSLGVRVTDTQYF
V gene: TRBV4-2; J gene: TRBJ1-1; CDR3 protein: CASSREGVGTEAFF
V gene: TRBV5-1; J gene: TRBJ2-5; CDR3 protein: CASSLGRPGGQTQYF
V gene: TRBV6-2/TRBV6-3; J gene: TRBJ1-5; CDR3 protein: CASSYWMTGSFGQPQHF
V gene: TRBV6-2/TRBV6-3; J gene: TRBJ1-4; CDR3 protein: CASSSQFQAINEKLFF
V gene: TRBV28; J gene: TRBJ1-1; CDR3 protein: CASSPSGRTEAFF
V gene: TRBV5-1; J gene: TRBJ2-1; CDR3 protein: CASSWDRGSTGEQFF
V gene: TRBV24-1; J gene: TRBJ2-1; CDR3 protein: CATSDPGTGGLVEQFF
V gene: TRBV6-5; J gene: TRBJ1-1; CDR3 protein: CASSPTGGTEAFF
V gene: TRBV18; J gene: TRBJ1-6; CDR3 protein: CASSLGGGFISPLHF
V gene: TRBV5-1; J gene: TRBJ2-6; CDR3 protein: CASSLQPTSGANVLTF
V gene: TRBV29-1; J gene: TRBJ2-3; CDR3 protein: CSVGTGLTDTQYF
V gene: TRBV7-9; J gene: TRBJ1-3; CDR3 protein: CASSLGTFGNTIYF
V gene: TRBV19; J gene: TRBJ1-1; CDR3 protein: CASSTTGGAYTEAFF
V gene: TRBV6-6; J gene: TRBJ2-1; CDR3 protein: CASSLDTSSYNEQFF
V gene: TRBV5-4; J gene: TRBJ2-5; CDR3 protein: CASSFPTGGRETQYF
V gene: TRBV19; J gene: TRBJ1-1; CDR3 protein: CASSRDRKNTEAFF
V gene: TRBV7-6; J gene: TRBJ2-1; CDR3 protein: CASSLAGGPDEQFF
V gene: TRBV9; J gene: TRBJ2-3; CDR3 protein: CASSVGGERSTDTQYF
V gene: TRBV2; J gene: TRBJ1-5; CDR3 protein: CASSEGGQGKKPQHF